Included here is one TCR beta chain sequence, with context. The antigen is undetermined. The sample belongs to a study of cytomegalovirus exposure and HLA in healthy donors. Study overall: Among fewer than 500 genotyped donors, around 80% fell in the Caucasian-associated ancestry cluster.

V lost 1 base and J 5 bases, leaving 9 bases between the germline ends. The CDR3 contains 15 residues. Germline CDR1 and CDR2: SGHTA and FQGNSA. This PCR relied on a set of 60 Vbeta primers and 13 Jbeta primers. Only in-frame clones appear in the TCRdb table, and some are missing; sequencing was by immunoSEQ multiplex PCR. The table shows 200,000 to 300,000 clones, with approximately 84% occurring only once. Broader study findings: An Asian-associated ancestry cluster reportedly showed fewer N-insertions than the approximately 600-donor mean in a later analysis.

The chain is built from TRBV7-2 and TRBJ1-6; D is perhaps TRBD1 (5 bases). The receptor's source is a girl aged 2 to 9 in good health and CMV-seronegative. The sample consisted of PBMCs. The CDR3 region is CASSLGGTHNSPLHF. CDR3 sequence (DNA): TGTGCCAGCAGCTTAGGGGGGACTCATAATTCACCCCTCCACTTT.